Shown below are 17 T cell receptor beta chains from a single sample sequenced in a study of Graves' ophthalmopathy and Graves' hyperthyroidism. RNA transcripts were the source from which TCR beta CDR3 regions were amplified. RT-PCR with HTBI primers came first, then second-round multiplex PCR. TCRdb fed the multiplex PCR reads into MiXCR, producing one record per CDR3 protein. This sample carries about half a million distinct CDR3 sequences, around 15% of them seen once, and the ten largest clones take 9.8%. Material: blood. The receptor set was obtained from a woman in her twenties or thirties with Graves' ophthalmopathy.

This clonotype has a count of ten or more. This CDR3 reads CASSEEGTGISPLHF. DNA of the CDR3: TGTGCCAGCAGTGAAGAGGGGACAGGGATTTCACCCCTCCACTTT. V is TRBV6-1 and J is TRBJ1-6; 9 bases map to TRBD1. CDR1 and CDR2 (germline): MNHNS, SASEGT. This CDR3 region has 15 residues. V was clipped by 1 base and J by 9 bases; unmatched bases: 4.

In this sample, this clonotype turned up many times. The chain uses TRBV28 and TRBJ1-5, with unresolved D. This CDR3 is 15 amino acids long. Trimming shortened V by 3 bases and J by 2 bases, and 11 bases separated the two germline ends. Germline values: CDR1 MDHEN, CDR2 SYDVKM. CDR3 nucleotides: TGTGCCAGCAGTTTTAGGACCAGAGGCAATCAGCCCCAGCATTTT. It translates to CASSFRTRGNQPQHF.

This clonotype has ten or more counts. V gene TRBV19 combines with J gene TRBJ2-2, with D unresolved. The CDR3 length is 12 residues. Germline lookup yields CDR1 LNHDA and CDR2 SQIVND (reference sequence). V gave up 10 bases and J gave up 3 bases, with 9 bases separating them. The CDR3 spells CAISRYTGELFF. Written as DNA, the CDR3 is TGTGCCATCTCACGATACACCGGGGAGCTGTTTTTT.

Ten or more counts support this clonotype. The rearrangement uses TRBV11-2 and TRBJ2-7; no reliable D call. V was pared by 5 bases and J by 6 bases, with 26 bases between. The CDR3 totals 17 residues. The germline CDR1 and CDR2 sequences are SGHAT and FQNNGV. The DNA of the CDR3 is TGTGCCAGCAGCCCAGAGGTGGGCAGATCCTTCCTTGGCGAGCAGTACTTC. Amino acid sequence: CASSPEVGRSFLGEQYF.

This clonotype showed up just a few times. This chain links TRBV6-1 with TRBJ2-4; tentative D call: TRBD1 (6 bases). Germline CDR1 MNHNS, CDR2 SASEGT. Trimming cost V 7 bases and J 3 bases, with 13 bases left between them. This CDR3 is 14 amino acids long. The CDR3 reads CASNPLGGKNIQYF. CDR3 DNA: TGTGCCAGCAACCCACTAGGGGGCAAAAACATTCAGTACTTC.

This clonotype was found many times. CDR3: CASSLGAPNTEAFF. In nucleotides, the CDR3 is TGTGCCAGCAGCTTAGGAGCACCGAACACTGAAGCTTTCTTT. This chain connects TRBV7-9 to TRBJ1-1; the D is unclear. Germline CDR1 is SEHNR and CDR2 is FQNEAQ (reference sequence). The V and J ends lost 1 base and 1 base respectively, with 7 bases between them. The CDR3 is 14 amino acids.

There are many counts of this clonotype. At one end the junction does not follow the germline gene, possibly because of a read error. V gene TRBV6-2 or TRBV6-3 combines with J gene TRBJ1-1; D may be TRBD1 (6 bases). This CDR3 is built from 13 residues. The germline gives CDR1 MNHEY, CDR2 SVGEGT. Here the CDR3 reads CASSLQGNAEAFF. For the CDR3, the DNA is TGTGCCAGCAGTTTGCAGGGGAACGCTGAAGCTTTCTTT.

The rearrangement links TRBV29-1 to TRBJ2-5; TRBD1 aligns across 7 bases. After removal of 5 bases from V and 1 base from J, the junction contained 13 bases not matched to a gene. Germline V CDR1 and CDR2: SQVTM, ANQGSEA. This CDR3 has 16 amino acids. This CDR3 is CSVSGLQGPFQETQYF. The CDR3, as DNA: TGCAGCGTTTCCGGCCTACAGGGGCCTTTCCAAGAGACCCAGTACTTC.

This clonotype was observed at least ten times. This chain joins TRBV5-1 and TRBJ2-7; TRBD2 matches at 12 bases. In germline, CDR1 is SGHRS, CDR2 YFSETQ. The junction had 3 bases not matched to a gene; V was cut back by 1 base and J by 7 bases. This CDR3 spans 14 amino acids. CDR3 sequence (DNA): TGCGCCAGCAGCTTGTCGCTAGCGGGAGGGGAGCAGTACTTC. Its translation: CASSLSLAGGEQYF.

In this sample, this clonotype turned up many times. This sequence joins TRBV10-3 and TRBJ2-2, with D perhaps matching TRBD2 (6 bases). This CDR3 has 14 residues. Deletions cut 7 bases from V and 6 bases from J, with 15 bases between. Germline lookup yields CDR1 ENHRY and CDR2 SYGVKD. CDR3 nucleotides: TGTGCCATCACCCCGGGACTCTCTTCCGGGGAGCTGTTTTTT. Its translation: CAITPGLSSGELFF.

This clonotype has at least ten counts. The chain couples TRBV20-1 to TRBJ2-7; D ambiguous. Trimming left V 3 bases short and J 3 bases short, with 18 bases between. CDR1 is DFQATT, CDR2 SNEGSKA, per germline (reference sequence). There are 15 residues in the CDR3. The CDR3: CSASLLPGHFYEQYF. The CDR3 DNA follows: TGCAGTGCTAGTCTTCTCCCAGGTCACTTCTACGAGCAGTACTTC.

This clonotype has at least ten counts. The chain has TRBV20-1 and TRBJ2-5, with D uncertain. Germline assignment: CDR1 DFQATT and CDR2 SNEGSKA (reference sequence). V dropped 0 bases and J dropped 0 bases, with 11 bases sitting between them. This CDR3 is built from 15 residues. The CDR3 here is CSARDIGQHQETQYF. The CDR3 DNA sequence: TGCAGTGCTAGAGATATCGGGCAACACCAAGAGACCCAGTACTTC.

This clonotype was detected ten times or more. This rearrangement joins TRBV2 to TRBJ1-5, with a tentative D call TRBD1 (5 bases). V was cut by 5 bases and J by 2 bases, with 13 bases left in between. The CDR3 is 15 amino acids. Germline loops: CDR1 SNHLY, CDR2 FYNNEI. CDR3 DNA sequence: TGTGCCAGCAGTAACCAGGGAAGGGGCAATCAGCCCCAGCATTTT. Translated, it gives CASSNQGRGNQPQHF.

This clonotype was recorded many times. This rearrangement joins TRBV6-2 or TRBV6-3 to TRBJ2-5, with 14 bases identical to TRBD2. CDR3 size: 15 residues. J gave up 7 bases and V 7 bases, and 8 bases lay outside the gene matches. Germline CDR1 is MNHEY and CDR2 is SVGEGT. CDR3 in amino acids: CASKPGLAGVGTQYF. CDR3 nucleotide sequence: TGTGCCAGCAAACCGGGACTAGCGGGAGTTGGGACCCAGTACTTC.

V gene TRBV27 combines with J gene TRBJ1-1; D gene unclear. The CDR3 loop spans 15 amino acids. Trimming removed 0 bases from V and 5 bases from J, with 13 bases in between. Germline V gene data show CDR1 as MNHEY and CDR2 as SMNVEV (reference sequence). The CDR3 sequence: CASSLSEGIGTEAFF. CDR3 sequence (DNA): TGTGCCAGCAGTTTATCGGAAGGCATTGGGACTGAAGCTTTCTTT.

This clonotype was observed many times. The genes are TRBV20-1 and TRBJ1-6, with TRBD1 matching 8 bases. V dropped 6 bases and J dropped 8; count of bases not matched to a gene: 12. This CDR3 has 15 amino acids. CDR1 and CDR2 from the germline V gene are DFQATT and SNEGSKA (reference sequence). The CDR3 loop reads CSALHETGADSPLHF. DNA of the CDR3: TGCAGTGCCCTCCACGAGACAGGGGCTGATTCACCCCTCCACTTT.

There are many counts of this clonotype. The V gene is TRBV28, the J gene TRBJ2-5, with 7 positions matching TRBD2. CDR3 length equals 14 residues. V dropped 6 bases and J dropped 7; count of bases not matched to a gene: 11. Germline CDR1 MDHEN, CDR2 SYDVKM. DNA of the CDR3: TGTGCCAGCAGCCCCGGGACTATGGGTACGACCCAGTACTTC. As protein: CASSPGTMGTTQYF.